The T cell receptor beta chain described here comes from a study of blood T cell repertoires in COVID-19. Generated by immunoSEQ multiplex PCR, the TCRdb table keeps only in-frame clones and is missing some. Of 450,000 to 500,000 clones in the sample, roughly 90% were seen once. This sequence originates from a woman in her late teens or twenties who had recovered from COVID-19. The sample taken for sequencing was PBMCs or T cells enriched from blood (not recorded which).

CDR3 region: CASSQYNVEQPQHF. CDR3 nucleotide sequence: TGTGCCAGCAGCCAGTACAATGTTGAACAGCCCCAGCATTTT. The rearrangement uses TRBV3-1 (or the pseudogene TRBV3-2) and TRBJ1-5; the D is unclear. Trimming stripped 3 bases from V and 7 bases from J, with 13 bases between. This CDR3 spans 14 amino acids. Germline lookup yields CDR1 LGHDT and CDR2 YNNKEL (reference sequence).